This T cell receptor (beta chain) was found in a study of T-cell reconstitution after alpha-beta-depleted transplantation in children. The study's findings and limits: At one year after transplant, newly produced T cells mostly accounted for T-cell counts and diversity. The origin of high day-60 TCRbeta diversity in some patients lay in surviving recipient T cells and thymic progenitors. Several hundred graft clones that had expanded were reportedly the source of alpha-beta T cells about two months after transplant.

It was with unique molecular identifiers that the TCRbeta library was prepared. MiXCR, run by TCRdb on the PCR reads, gives a single entry per CDR3 protein. The data contain 200,000 to 250,000 distinct CDR3 sequences, roughly a tenth of them singletons. This clonotype occurred many times. The antigen is undetermined. Trimming cost V 3 bases and J 4 bases, with 13 bases left between them. This CDR3 region has 15 residues. V and J are TRBV12-3 or TRBV12-4 and TRBJ1-3; tentative D call: TRBD1 (6 bases). Source: PBMCs, taken before TCRalphabeta/CD19-depleted stem cell transplant. The source of this sequence is a child under two years old with acute myeloid leukemia, due to receive a stem cell transplant. The CDR3 is CASSFSQGKGNTIYF. The CDR3 nucleotides are TGTGCCAGCAGTTTCTCGCAGGGGAAAGGAAACACCATATATTTT.